This TCR beta chain comes out of a study of cytomegalovirus exposure and HLA in healthy donors. Across the whole study: Among the 300 to 450 genotyped donors, approximately 81% were placed in the Caucasian-associated ancestry cluster.

With respect to this clone: As yet, its antigen is unknown.

CDR1 MNHEY and CDR2 SMNVEV come from the germline V gene (reference sequence). V gave up 0 bases and J gave up 7 bases; unmatched junction bases: 2. This CDR3 comprises 17 residues. Findings and caveats of the study: The later analysis indicated that the majority of CMV-associated TCR beta chains appeared HLA-restricted. Sequencing probably produced one cluster of sequence variants that were highly shared. Both high specificity and high sensitivity reportedly marked the classifier's diagnosis of cytomegalovirus status.

Researchers ran the PCR with 60 Vbeta and 13 Jbeta primers. Repertoires were generated with immunoSEQ multiplex PCR, while TCRdb's copy carries only in-frame clones and drops some. The data show 120,000 or so clones, with more than 65% seen just once and 10% to 15% held by the top ten. Sequencing was done on a sample of PBMCs. The TCR was taken from a man aged 25 to 45 in good health and CMV-seropositive. V and J are TRBV27 and TRBJ2-2; 16 nucleotides agree with TRBD2. CDR3 in amino acids: CASSLSGLAGGYGELFF. CDR3 in DNA: TGTGCCAGCAGTTTATCGGGACTAGCGGGGGGGTACGGGGAGCTGTTTTTT.